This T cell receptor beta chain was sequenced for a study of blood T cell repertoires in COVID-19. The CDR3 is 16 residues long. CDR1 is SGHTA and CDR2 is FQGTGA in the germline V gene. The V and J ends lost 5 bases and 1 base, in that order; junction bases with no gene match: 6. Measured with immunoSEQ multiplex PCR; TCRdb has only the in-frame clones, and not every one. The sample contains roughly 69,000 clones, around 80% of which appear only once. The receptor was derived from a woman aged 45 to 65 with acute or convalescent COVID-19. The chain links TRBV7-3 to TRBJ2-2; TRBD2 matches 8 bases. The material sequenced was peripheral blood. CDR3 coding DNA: TGTGCCAGCAGCCCCGGGAGCGGGGGGAACACCGGGGAGCTGTTTTTT. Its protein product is CASSPGSGGNTGELFF.